This T cell receptor beta chain was obtained from a study of cytomegalovirus exposure and HLA in healthy donors. Whole-study results and caveats: HLA-A and HLA-B allele assignments for most subjects were reportedly predicted accurately using TCR beta sequences. A later analysis found most CMV-associated TCR beta chains apparently HLA-restricted. It was fewer than 200 TCR beta chains that were listed as cytomegalovirus-associated.

With 60 Vbeta and 13 Jbeta primers, the PCR was carried out. Libraries were prepared by immunoSEQ multiplex PCR; TCRdb keeps only in-frame clonotypes and omits some of them. The listing records around 210,000 clones. Of note for this clone: The antigen is unknown.

Germline V gene data show CDR1 as MNHNY and CDR2 as SVGAGI (reference sequence). Trimming cost V 7 bases and J 12 bases, with 25 bases left between them. This CDR3 is built from 15 residues. Sequenced sample: PBMCs. The rearrangement uses TRBV6-6 and TRBJ2-1; D remains ambiguous. This TCR was sampled from a woman aged 30 to 39 in good health and CMV-seropositive. This chain's CDR3 is CASTSAILGVGSQFF. In DNA, the CDR3 is TGTGCCAGCACCTCGGCCATACTTGGCGTGGGCTCGCAGTTCTTC.